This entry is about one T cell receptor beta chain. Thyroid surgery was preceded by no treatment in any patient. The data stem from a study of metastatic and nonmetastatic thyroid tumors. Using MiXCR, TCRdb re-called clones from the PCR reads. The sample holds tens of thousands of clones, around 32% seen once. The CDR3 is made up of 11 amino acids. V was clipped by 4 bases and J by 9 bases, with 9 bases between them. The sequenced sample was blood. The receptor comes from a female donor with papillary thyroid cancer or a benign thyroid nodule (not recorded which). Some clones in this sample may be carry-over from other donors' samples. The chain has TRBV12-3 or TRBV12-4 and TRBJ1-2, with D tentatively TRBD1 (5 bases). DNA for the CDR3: TGTGCCAGCAGTTCAGGGCGTTGCTACACCTTC. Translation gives CASSSGRCYTF.